This T cell receptor beta chain was recorded in a study of control samples from healthy donors and cancer patients. Only in-frame clones appear in the TCRdb table, and some are missing; sequencing was by immunoSEQ multiplex PCR. The table records over 50,000 clones, over 75% of them present only once. Trimming took 6 bases from V and 9 from J; bases not matched to a gene: 10. The CDR3 totals 13 residues. The germline CDR1 and CDR2 sequences are SQVTM and ANQGSEA. The chain links TRBV29-1 to TRBJ2-1; 8 bases align to TRBD2. The sequence was collected from a man aged 45-65 years in good health. Specimen: blood. CDR3 sequence reads: CSVLTSVGGEQFF. The CDR3 nucleotides are TGCAGCGTCCTGACTAGCGTAGGTGGTGAGCAGTTCTTC.